One T cell receptor (beta chain) is described in this entry. Its antigen is as yet unknown. Libraries were prepared by immunoSEQ multiplex PCR; TCRdb keeps only in-frame clonotypes and omits some of them. The sample contains fewer than 75,000 clones, about four fifths of which appear only once. Researchers isolated CD4+ T cells once about 11 days of culture had elapsed. Participants received two doses of either the BNT162b2 or mRNA-1273 vaccine. This entry comes from a study of vaccination effects on CD4 cells after COVID-19. Study-level background: Post-vaccine specimens arrived a median 72 days past the second dose. Approximately 2 million PBMC were seeded per well and grown in the presence of around 10 IU/ml IL-2 and around 11 ug/ml peptides. Study-level points and caveats: Long after vaccination, the clones induced by infection and by vaccine shrank markedly in size.

The germline V and J ends were trimmed by 6 bases and 10 bases, with 13 bases remaining between them. CDR1 KGHSH and CDR2 LQKENI come from the germline V gene. This CDR3 region has 12 residues. The sequencing here drew on CD4+ T cells from PBMCs cultured without peptide, taken after COVID-19 vaccination. The sequence came from a human donor who received a COVID-19 vaccine. The chain uses TRBV18 and TRBJ2-1, with D maybe TRBD1 (5 bases). The CDR3 here is CASSLAGAEQFF. DNA for the CDR3: TGTGCCAGCTCGCTTGCTGGGGCAGAGCAGTTCTTC. Complete variable domain (other parts from reference TRBV18 and TRBJ2-1): NAGVMQNPRHLVRRRGQEARLRCSPMKGHSHVYWYRQLPEEGLKFMVYLQKENIIDESGMPKERFSAEFPKEGPSILRIQQVVRGDSAAYFCASSLAGAEQFFGPGTRLTVL.